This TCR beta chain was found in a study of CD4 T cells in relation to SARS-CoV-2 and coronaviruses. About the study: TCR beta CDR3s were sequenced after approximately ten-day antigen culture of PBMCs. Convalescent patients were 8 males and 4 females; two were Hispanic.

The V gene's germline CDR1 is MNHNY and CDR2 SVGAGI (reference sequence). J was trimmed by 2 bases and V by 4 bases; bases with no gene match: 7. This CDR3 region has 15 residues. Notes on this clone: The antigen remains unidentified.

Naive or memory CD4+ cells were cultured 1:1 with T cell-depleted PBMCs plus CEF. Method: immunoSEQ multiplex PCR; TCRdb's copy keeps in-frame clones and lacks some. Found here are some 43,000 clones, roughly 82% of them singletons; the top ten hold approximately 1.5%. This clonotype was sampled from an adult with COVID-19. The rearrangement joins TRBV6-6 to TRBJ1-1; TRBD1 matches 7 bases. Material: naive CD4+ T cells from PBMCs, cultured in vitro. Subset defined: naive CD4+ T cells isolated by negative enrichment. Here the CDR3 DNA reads TGTGCCAGCAGTTTGGAAGGGGGCACAAACACTGAAGCTTTCTTT. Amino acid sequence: CASSLEGGTNTEAFF.